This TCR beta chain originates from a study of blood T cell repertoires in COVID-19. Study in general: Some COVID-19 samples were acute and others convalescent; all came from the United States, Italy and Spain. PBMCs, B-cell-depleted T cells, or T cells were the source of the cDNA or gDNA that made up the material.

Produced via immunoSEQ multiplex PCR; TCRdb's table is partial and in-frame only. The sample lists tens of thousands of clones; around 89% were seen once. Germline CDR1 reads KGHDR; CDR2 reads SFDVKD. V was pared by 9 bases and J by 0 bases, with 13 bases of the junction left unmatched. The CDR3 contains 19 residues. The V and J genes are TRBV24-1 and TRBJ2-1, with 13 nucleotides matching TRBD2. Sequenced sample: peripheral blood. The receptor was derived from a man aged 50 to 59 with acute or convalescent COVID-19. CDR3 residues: CATSKSPGLAGSSYNEQFF. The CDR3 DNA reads TGTGCCACCTCCAAGTCGCCGGGACTAGCGGGAAGCTCCTACAATGAGCAGTTCTTC.